The 15 T cell receptor beta chains below come from one sample, sequenced in a study of blood T cell repertoires in COVID-19. Profiled with immunoSEQ multiplex PCR; TCRdb holds only in-frame clones, not every one. The sample records around 100,000 clones, more than 75% being singletons. Input material: peripheral blood. These receptors originate from a man aged 50 to 60 with active or convalescent COVID-19.

This clone was detected once. The chain uses TRBV18 and TRBJ2-5; 7 bases fit TRBD2. Germline values: CDR1 KGHSH, CDR2 LQKENI. V gave up 3 bases and J gave up 5 bases; unmatched junction bases: 6. This CDR3 is built from 14 residues. The CDR3 protein is CASSPTSEGETQYF. CDR3 DNA: TGTGCCAGCTCACCCACTAGCGAGGGGGAGACCCAGTACTTC.

Worth noting for this clone: Different DNA sequences within this sample yield the same CDR3. As DNA, the CDR3 is TGTGCCAGCAGCTTAGGAGGCTACTCTGGAAACACCATATATTTT. Translated, it gives CASSLGGYSGNTIYF. The gene calls are TRBV11-2 and TRBJ1-3; D not resolved. Germline V gives CDR1 SGHAT, CDR2 FQNNGV. Trimming stripped 1 base from V and 0 bases from J, with 7 bases between. The CDR3 has 15 residues.

This chain joins TRBV24-1 and TRBJ1-4; no firm D call. This CDR3 is built from 15 residues. V lost 4 bases and J 4 bases, leaving 12 bases between the germline ends. CDR1 and CDR2 from the germline V gene are KGHDR and SFDVKD. The CDR3 region has the DNA TGTGCCACCAGTGACCCCGGGCGGGGTAATGAAAAACTGTTTTTT. This translates into CATSDPGRGNEKLFF.

CDR3 in DNA: TGTGCCAGCAGCTCCTATGGGACTCCAGATACGCAGTATTTT. Translating it yields CASSSYGTPDTQYF. The chain recombines TRBV7-2 with TRBJ2-3, with D possibly matching TRBD2 (6 bases). CDR1 SGHTA and CDR2 FQGNSA come from the germline V gene. The CDR3 contains 14 residues. Between the trimmed V and J ends, which lost 4 bases and 4 bases, there was a span of 12 bases.

This clone was observed a single time. The V gene is TRBV6-6, the J gene TRBJ2-7, with TRBD2 identical over 10 bases. The V segment lost 6 bases and the J segment 7 bases; nucleotides outside the gene matches: 9. The CDR3 runs 14 residues. Germline V gene data show CDR1 as MNHNY and CDR2 as SVGAGI (reference sequence). The CDR3 sequence is CASSPSGGEREQYV. The CDR3 DNA is TGTGCCAGCAGCCCTAGCGGGGGAGAGCGAGAGCAGTACGTC.

The chain links TRBV18 to TRBJ1-4; D ambiguous. CDR1 and CDR2 (germline): KGHSH, LQKENI. Trimming stripped 3 bases from V and 0 bases from J, with 11 bases between. The CDR3 is 16 amino acids. CDR3 DNA sequence: TGTGCCAGCTCACCTGGCGACACGGCAACTAATGAAAAACTGTTTTTT. Translating gives CASSPGDTATNEKLFF.

This clone was found once. V usage is TRBV7-9 and J usage is TRBJ2-2; TRBD2 agrees at 8 bases. Per germline, CDR1 SEHNR and CDR2 FQNEAQ (reference sequence). The CDR3 has 15 amino acids. Unmatched junction bases numbered 8, after V lost 4 bases and J lost 7 bases. This CDR3 is CASSSGDAGGGELFF. CDR3 nucleotides: TGTGCCAGCAGCTCGGGGGACGCGGGAGGCGGGGAGCTGTTTTTT. Drawing the rest from reference TRBV7-9 and TRBJ2-2, the complete variable domain is DTGVSQNPRHKITKRGQNVTFRCDPISEHNRLYWYRQTLGQGPEFLTYFQNEAQLEKSRLLSDRFSAERPKGSFSTLEIQRTEQGDSAMYLCASSSGDAGGGELFFGEGSRLTVL.

A single count supports this clone. The chain employs TRBV28 and TRBJ1-2; maybe TRBD1 (6 bases). The CDR3 length is 14 residues. Per the germline V gene, CDR1 is MDHEN and CDR2 is SYDVKM. Trimming stripped 2 bases from V and 2 bases from J, with 9 bases between. The CDR3 DNA reads TGTGCCAGCAGTTTAAACAGGGAGAACTATGGCTACACCTTC. It encodes CASSLNRENYGYTF.

CDR3 residues: CASSGLAGVTGELFF. CDR3 sequence (DNA): TGTGCCAGCAGCGGACTAGCGGGGGTTACCGGGGAGCTGTTTTTT. The V and J genes are TRBV3-1 (or the pseudogene TRBV3-2) and TRBJ2-2, with 13 bases aligning to TRBD2. Germline trimming cut 5 bases from V and 5 bases from J; bases unmatched to any gene: 2. From germline, CDR1 is LGHDT and CDR2 YNNKEL (reference sequence). The CDR3 has 15 residues.

This clone was observed a few times. The gene calls are TRBV6-1 and TRBJ2-7, with TRBD1 as a possible D gene (6 bases). CDR1 is MNHNS, CDR2 SASEGT, per germline. With 1 base removed from V and 5 bases from J, the gap between germline ends came to 12 bases. The CDR3 loop spans 14 amino acids. CDR3 sequence: CASSEVQGNHEQYF. The CDR3, as DNA: TGTGCCAGCAGTGAAGTACAGGGAAACCACGAGCAGTACTTC.

This chain connects TRBV12-2 to TRBJ1-1. TRBV12-2 is designated a pseudogene. The CDR3 has 12 amino acids. Written as DNA, the CDR3 is TGTGCAAGTCGCTATAGATACACTGAAGCTTTCTTT. Its translation: CASRYRYTEAFF.

This sequence joins TRBV4-1 and TRBJ2-2; 7 nucleotides align to TRBD2. This CDR3 has 17 residues. Germline loops: CDR1 MGHRA, CDR2 YSYEKL. The trim removed 0 bases at V and 5 bases at J, leaving 9 bases unmatched. DNA for the CDR3: TGCGCCAGCAGCCAAGATAGAACGGGGGGAAAAACCGGGGAGCTGTTTTTT. It is translated as CASSQDRTGGKTGELFF.

This sequence joins TRBV27 and TRBJ2-3; D is unresolved. This CDR3 has 15 amino acids. The germline gives CDR1 MNHEY, CDR2 SMNVEV (reference sequence). V lost 7 bases and J 5 bases, leaving 19 bases between the germline ends. The CDR3 region has the DNA TGTGCCAGCATTAAGACTGGAACGTTAGGAGATACGCAGTATTTT. Its translation: CASIKTGTLGDTQYF.

J is TRBJ2-7 and V is TRBV5-1; perhaps TRBD1 as D (5 bases). Trimming pared 1 base from V and 5 bases from J, leaving 19 bases between. Germline CDR1 and CDR2: SGHRS and YFSETQ. CDR3 length: 16 amino acids. The CDR3: CASSLSTGPNPNEQYF. DNA of the CDR3: TGCGCCAGCAGCTTGTCCACAGGCCCAAATCCGAACGAGCAGTACTTC. The full variable domain, its missing parts supplied by reference TRBV5-1 and TRBJ2-7, is KAGVTQTPRYLIKTRGQQVTLSCSPISGHRSVSWYQQTPGQGLQFLFEYFSETQRNKGNFPGRFSGRQFSNSRSEMNVSTLELGDSALYLCASSLSTGPNPNEQYFGPGTRLTVT.

The chain has TRBV28 and TRBJ2-7; 10 nucleotides match TRBD1. This CDR3 is built from 15 residues. V was pared by 3 bases and J by 4 bases, with 6 bases of the junction left unmatched. Germline V gives CDR1 MDHEN, CDR2 SYDVKM. CDR3 bases: TGTGCCAGCAGTTTGGGACAGGGGAGGTGGTACGAGCAGTACGTC. Translating it yields CASSLGQGRWYEQYV.